The 17 T cell receptor beta chains below all came from one sample that was sequenced in a study of blood T cell repertoires in COVID-19. Method: immunoSEQ multiplex PCR; TCRdb's copy keeps in-frame clones and lacks some. The data hold more than 250,000 clones, with around 88% observed a single time. Sequenced: PBMCs or T cells enriched from blood (not recorded which). The receptors come from a woman aged 40 to 55 who had recovered from COVID-19.

This clone has just a few counts. J is TRBJ1-1 and V is TRBV11-3, with D uncertain. V lost 5 bases and J 1 base, leaving 8 bases between the germline ends. In germline, CDR1 is SGHNT, CDR2 YENEEA. This CDR3 spans 13 amino acids. CDR3 sequence (DNA): TGTGCCAGCAGCCGCCAGGCGAACACTGAAGCTTTCTTT. This translates into CASSRQANTEAFF.

V usage is TRBV7-9 and J usage is TRBJ1-2, with D tentatively TRBD1 (6 bases). V was clipped by 3 bases and J by 8 bases, with 13 bases between them. Per germline, CDR1 SEHNR and CDR2 FQNEAQ (reference sequence). CDR3 size: 13 residues. CDR3 sequence reads: CASSLVTGGGYTF. CDR3 in DNA: TGTGCCAGCAGCTTGGTGACAGGCGGGGGCTACACCTTC.

V and J are TRBV27 and TRBJ2-4; the match to TRBD1 covers 9 bases. V gave up 0 bases and J gave up 5 bases; unmatched junction bases: 2. The CDR3 consists of 15 residues. The germline V gene encodes CDR1 MNHEY and CDR2 SMNVEV (reference sequence). CDR3 loop: CASSLSTGGENIQYF. DNA for the CDR3: TGTGCCAGCAGTTTATCCACAGGGGGCGAAAACATTCAGTACTTC.

V gene TRBV2 combines with J gene TRBJ1-3, with 7 positions matching TRBD1. The CDR3 loop spans 16 amino acids. The V gene end was trimmed by 7 bases and the J gene end by 1 base; junction bases not matched to a gene: 10. Germline-derived CDR1 and CDR2 are SNHLY and FYNNEI. The CDR3 loop reads CASTPSGQLSGNTIYF. In DNA form, the CDR3 reads TGTGCCAGCACTCCCTCGGGACAGCTTTCTGGAAACACCATATATTTT.

This clone was seen repeatedly, ten times or more. V gene TRBV2 combines with J gene TRBJ1-2, with D perhaps TRBD1 (6 bases). This CDR3 has 13 amino acids. Trimming took off 6 bases at V and 3 bases at J, with 11 bases between the two ends. The germline gives CDR1 SNHLY, CDR2 FYNNEI. The DNA of the CDR3 is TGTGCCAGCAGGGGGGACACCTACTATGGCTACACCTTC. This gives the protein CASRGDTYYGYTF.

Notes on this clone: One end of the junction is discordant with germline, which a read error may explain. V gene TRBV9 combines with J gene TRBJ2-1; 7 bases agree with TRBD1. The V gene's germline CDR1 is SGDLS and CDR2 YYNGEE. The CDR3 consists of 13 residues. The CDR3 DNA reads TGTGCCAGCAGCGTTCAGGGGGACAATGAGCAGCTCTTC. Its translation: CASSVQGDNEQLF.

This chain links TRBV7-2 with TRBJ2-1; the D gene is possibly TRBD2 (6 bases). Germline V gene data show CDR1 as SGHTA and CDR2 as FQGNSA. The CDR3 length is 14 residues. V lost 1 base to trimming and J lost 12 bases, with 16 bases between them. The CDR3 loop is CASSLGLAGGVQFF. CDR3 nucleotide sequence: TGTGCCAGCAGCTTAGGACTGGCCGGGGGAGTGCAGTTCTTC. Complete variable domain (other parts from reference TRBV7-2 and TRBJ2-1): GAGVSQSPSNKVTEKGKDVELRCDPISGHTALYWYRQSLGQGLEFLIYFQGNSAPDKSGLPSDRFSAERTGGSVSTLTIQRTQQEDSAVYLCASSLGLAGGVQFFGPGTRLTVL.

Regarding this clone: With a much larger clone just one base away, this may be a read error. The chain carries TRBV5-4 and TRBJ2-7, with 8 bases fitting TRBD2. CDR1 and CDR2 from the germline V gene are SGHNT and YYREEE (reference sequence). This CDR3 is 13 amino acids long. V lost 4 bases, J lost 2 bases, and 2 bases stayed unmatched. The CDR3 protein is CASSPAGAYEQYF. CDR3 nucleotides: TGTGCCAGCAGCCCAGCGGGAGCCTACGAGCAGTACTTC.

DNA of the CDR3: TGCGCCAGCAGCCGGATGGGGGGGCCCCGCGACTATGGCTACACCTTC. Translating it yields CASSRMGGPRDYGYTF. The gene calls are TRBV4-3 and TRBJ1-2, with D tentatively TRBD1 (6 bases). The CDR3 contains 16 residues. Germline V CDR1 and CDR2: LGHNA, YSLEER. The V and J ends lost 4 bases and 3 bases respectively, with 18 bases between them.

The genes are TRBV5-1 and TRBJ1-1, with TRBD1 identical over 11 bases. CDR1 SGHRS and CDR2 YFSETQ come from the germline V gene. The V segment lost 3 bases and the J segment 4 bases; nucleotides outside the gene matches: 5. CDR3 size: 15 residues. The CDR3 nucleotides read TGCGCCAGCAGCTCCGGACAGGGGGCGATCACTGAAGCTTTCTTT. This translates into CASSSGQGAITEAFF.

The chain has TRBV2 and TRBJ1-4, with unresolved D. Germline CDR1 and CDR2: SNHLY and FYNNEI. Trimming took off 5 bases at V and 3 bases at J, with 13 bases between the two ends. CDR3 length: 15 amino acids. CDR3 nucleotides: TGTGCCAGCAGTTACCCACAGTCGGCTAATGAAAAACTGTTTTTT. Translation: CASSYPQSANEKLFF.

The rearrangement joins TRBV5-1 to TRBJ2-5, with D maybe TRBD1 (6 bases). Between the trimmed V and J ends, which lost 0 bases and 4 bases, there was a span of 10 bases. Germline assignment: CDR1 SGHRS and CDR2 YFSETQ. This CDR3 spans 14 amino acids. The CDR3 nucleotides are TGCGCCAGCAGCTTGGGAGGGACATCAGAGACCCAGTACTTC. Translated, it gives CASSLGGTSETQYF.

This chain links TRBV6-5 with TRBJ2-2; D is uncertain. CDR1 and CDR2 (germline): MNHEY, SVGAGI. CDR3 length: 14 amino acids. The germline V and J ends were trimmed by 8 bases and 2 bases, with 12 bases remaining between them. The CDR3 loop is CASRRQTNTGELFF. The CDR3, as DNA: TGTGCCAGCCGGCGACAAACAAACACCGGGGAGCTGTTTTTT.

The chain carries TRBV5-8 and TRBJ2-2; weak D call: TRBD2 (6 bases). The V end was cut by 1 base, the J end by 1 base, with 8 bases between. This CDR3 has 15 residues. CDR1 is SGHTS and CDR2 is YDEGEE in the germline V gene. For the CDR3, the DNA is TGTGCCAGCAGCTTGTGGGGAGGGAACACCGGGGAGCTGTTTTTT. As protein: CASSLWGGNTGELFF.

This clone was counted a single time. V is TRBV19 and J is TRBJ1-6; D remains ambiguous. Between the trimmed V and J ends, which lost 7 bases and 7 bases, there was a span of 17 bases. CDR1 is LNHDA and CDR2 is SQIVND in the germline V gene (reference sequence). CDR3 size: 15 residues. The CDR3 nucleotides read TGTGCCAGTACCGATTGGAGGCGGGGAAATTCACCCCTCCACTTT. Its translation: CASTDWRRGNSPLHF.

The chain carries TRBV24-1 and TRBJ1-1; D call uncertain. CDR3 length: 15 residues. Germline-derived CDR1 and CDR2 are KGHDR and SFDVKD. The V end lost 3 bases, the J end lost 1 base, and 11 bases lay between the germline ends. The CDR3, as DNA: TGTGCCACCAGTGATGGCCGCAGGCCGAACACTGAAGCTTTCTTT. The encoded protein is CATSDGRRPNTEAFF.

The chain combines TRBV5-4 with TRBJ2-7, with 9 bases that match TRBD1. J gave up 2 bases and V 4 bases, and 7 bases lay outside the gene matches. CDR3 length: 15 residues. CDR1 and CDR2 from the germline V gene are SGHNT and YYREEE (reference sequence). DNA of the CDR3: TGTGCCAGCAGCAATAGGGACAGGGCACCCTACGAGCAGTACTTC. This translates into CASSNRDRAPYEQYF.